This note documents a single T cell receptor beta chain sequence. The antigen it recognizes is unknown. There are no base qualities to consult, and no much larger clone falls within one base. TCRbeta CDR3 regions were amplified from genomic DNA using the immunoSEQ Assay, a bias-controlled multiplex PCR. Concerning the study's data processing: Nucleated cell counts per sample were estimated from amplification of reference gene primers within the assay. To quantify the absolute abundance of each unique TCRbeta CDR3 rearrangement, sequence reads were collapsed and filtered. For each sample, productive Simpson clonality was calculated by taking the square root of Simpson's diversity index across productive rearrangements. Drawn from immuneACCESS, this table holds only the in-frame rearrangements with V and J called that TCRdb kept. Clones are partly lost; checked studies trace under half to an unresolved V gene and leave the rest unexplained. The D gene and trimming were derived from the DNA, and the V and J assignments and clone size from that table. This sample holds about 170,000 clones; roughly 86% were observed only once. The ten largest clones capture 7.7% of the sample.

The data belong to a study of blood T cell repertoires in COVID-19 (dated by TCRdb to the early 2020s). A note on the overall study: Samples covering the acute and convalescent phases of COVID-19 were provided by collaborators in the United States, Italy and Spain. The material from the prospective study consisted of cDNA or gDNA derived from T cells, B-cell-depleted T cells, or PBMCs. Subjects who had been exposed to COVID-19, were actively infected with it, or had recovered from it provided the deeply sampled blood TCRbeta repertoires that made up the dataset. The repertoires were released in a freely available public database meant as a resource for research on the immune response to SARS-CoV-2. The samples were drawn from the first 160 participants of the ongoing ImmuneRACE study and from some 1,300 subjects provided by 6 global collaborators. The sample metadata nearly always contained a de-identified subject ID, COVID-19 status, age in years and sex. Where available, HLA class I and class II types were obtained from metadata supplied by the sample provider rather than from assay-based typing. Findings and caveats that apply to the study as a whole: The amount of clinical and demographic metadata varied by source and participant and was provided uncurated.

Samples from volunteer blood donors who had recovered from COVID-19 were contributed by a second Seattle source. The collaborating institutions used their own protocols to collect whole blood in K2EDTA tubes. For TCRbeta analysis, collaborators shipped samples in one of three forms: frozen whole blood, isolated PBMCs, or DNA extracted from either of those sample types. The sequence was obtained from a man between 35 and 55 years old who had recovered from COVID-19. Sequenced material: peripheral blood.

The nucleotide sequence is TGTGCCAGCAGCTTAGGACAGGCCTACTCGGGGGCTTTCTTT. It specifies CASSLGQAYSGAFF. The rearrangement joined TRBV7-9 to TRBJ1-1; the best D guess is TRBD1, with 6 bases matching. CDR1 and CDR2, per the germline V gene (reference sequence), are SEHNR and FQNEAQ. V loses 1 base of germline sequence and J loses 11 bases, and the interval between the two ends is 17 bases. From the cysteine up to the phenylalanine, the CDR3 has a length of 14 residues. Left in the record is the CDR3 DNA by itself, 42 bases read in frame from the first base.